Below, 26 T cell receptor beta chains from the same sample are listed, as sequenced in a study of T cells after yellow fever vaccination (dated by TCRdb to the late 2010s). The treatment or condition label for this specimen denotes: live attenuated yellow fever vaccine strain. The library was made by 5' RACE. Instrument on record: Illumina NovaSeq 6000. In TCRdb, the public reads were trimmed at Q25 with fastp and aligned with MiXCR, with productive beta chains retained. Each entry merges the rows of one CDR3 protein and shows their most common DNA and genes. For this sample the table gives around 100,000 distinct CDR3 sequences, of which less than 6% were detected only once. The ten largest make up under 50% of the sample. The material was CD8+ T cells sorted from PBMCs, obtained 10 days after the yellow fever booster vaccination. The receptors were gathered from a man younger than 30 who received the YFV17D yellow fever vaccine.

The chain carries TRBV6-2 or TRBV6-3 and TRBJ1-1; 7 bases align to TRBD1. Germline V CDR1 and CDR2: MNHEY, SVGEGT. The CDR3 contains 15 residues. With 2 bases clipped from V and 1 base from J, the junction kept 4 bases outside the gene matches. The CDR3 spells CASSYPYRGNTEAFF. The DNA for the CDR3 is TGTGCCAGCAGTTACCCGTACAGGGGGAACACTGAAGCTTTCTTT.

The V and J genes are TRBV6-2 or TRBV6-3 and TRBJ2-3; D remains unclear. Deletions cut 4 bases from V and 2 bases from J, with 7 bases between. Germline V lookup: CDR1 MNHEY, CDR2 SVGEGT. The CDR3 contains 13 residues. The CDR3 loop is CASSSSPTDTQYF. The CDR3 nucleotides read TGTGCCAGCAGTTCTAGTCCCACAGATACGCAGTATTTT.

The chain has TRBV20-1 and TRBJ2-7; D possibly uses TRBD1 or TRBD2 (5 bases each). Germline lookup yields CDR1 DFQATT and CDR2 SNEGSKA (reference sequence). Trimming shortened V by 1 base and J by 2 bases, and 9 bases separated the two germline ends. The CDR3 loop spans 13 amino acids. The CDR3 loop is CSARGDPTYEQYV. The CDR3 DNA is TGCAGTGCTAGAGGGGACCCCACCTACGAGCAGTACGTC.

This clonotype was detected many times. The chain couples TRBV6-5 to TRBJ2-3; TRBD1 agrees at 9 bases. This CDR3 region has 15 residues. Looked up from germline, CDR1 is MNHEY and CDR2 is SVGAGI. Trimming removed 2 bases from V and 2 bases from J; junction bases left unmatched: 2. In DNA form, the CDR3 reads TGTGCCAGCAGTTACGGGACAGGGACCACAGATACGCAGTATTTT. Translation: CASSYGTGTTDTQYF.

This clonotype came up many times. V is TRBV6-2 or TRBV6-3 and J is TRBJ2-2, with 14 bases that match TRBD2. The V gene's germline CDR1 is MNHEY and CDR2 SVGEGT. This CDR3 has 18 residues. With V trimmed by 4 bases and J by 2 bases, 6 bases remained unmatched. The CDR3 region has the DNA TGTGCCAGCAGTTCCTTGACTAGCGGGGGGGAAAACACCGGGGAGCTGTTTTTT. It encodes CASSSLTSGGENTGELFF.

This chain links TRBV27 with TRBJ2-3, with D tentatively TRBD1 (6 bases). CDR3 size: 18 residues. V gave up 3 bases and J gave up 3 bases, with 22 bases separating them. The germline V gene has CDR1 MNHEY and CDR2 SMNVEV (reference sequence). The CDR3 sequence is CASSLSTPGIRGTDTQYF. The CDR3 DNA follows: TGTGCCAGCAGTTTGTCAACCCCGGGTATTAGGGGGACAGATACGCAGTATTTT.

This clonotype was counted ten times or more. The chain recombines TRBV7-9 with TRBJ1-2, with D maybe TRBD1 (6 bases). Germline V gene data show CDR1 as SEHNR and CDR2 as FQNEAQ (reference sequence). The length of the CDR3 is 14 residues. V was clipped by 3 bases and J by 4 bases, with 12 bases between them. The CDR3 sequence: CASSFAGDGYGYTF. The CDR3 bases are TGTGCCAGCAGCTTCGCAGGGGACGGCTATGGCTACACCTTC.

This clonotype was found many times. This chain connects TRBV5-6 to TRBJ2-7; tentatively, D is TRBD1 (7 bases). CDR3 size: 13 residues. The germline V gene encodes CDR1 SGHDT and CDR2 YYEEEE. V was cut by 3 bases and J by 4 bases, with 11 bases left in between. In DNA, the CDR3 is TGTGCCAGCAGCTCGGGGGACAGTTACGAGCAGTACGTC. Translation gives CASSSGDSYEQYV.

The chain links TRBV5-6 to TRBJ2-3; D possibly corresponds to TRBD2 (7 bases). V dropped 1 base and J dropped 5 bases, with 14 bases sitting between them. Germline-derived CDR1 and CDR2 are SGHDT and YYEEEE. The CDR3 covers 15 residues. CDR3 residues: CASSLRGGAGDTQYF. In DNA, the CDR3 is TGTGCCAGCAGCTTGAGGGGGGGGGCAGGAGATACGCAGTATTTT.

V usage is TRBV10-3 and J usage is TRBJ2-3, with D maybe TRBD2 (5 bases). V was trimmed by 7 bases and J by 4 bases, leaving 15 bases between them. This CDR3 is built from 14 residues. From germline, CDR1 is ENHRY and CDR2 SYGVKD. CDR3 sequence: CAIMGGLPPDTQYF. The CDR3 coding sequence is TGTGCCATCATGGGCGGGCTTCCCCCAGATACGCAGTATTTT.

This clonotype appeared a few times. The gene calls are TRBV7-2 and TRBJ1-2, with TRBD1 as a possible D gene (5 bases). Germline V gene lookup returns CDR1 SGHTA and CDR2 FQGNSA. This CDR3 contains 14 residues. Trimming cost V 0 bases and J 7 bases, with 12 bases left between them. This chain's CDR3 is CASSLAVTGSGYTF. DNA for the CDR3: TGTGCCAGCAGCTTAGCCGTAACAGGTAGTGGCTACACCTTC.

This clonotype was found a few times. This chain connects TRBV7-9 to TRBJ1-4, with a weak D call TRBD1 (5 bases). Between the trimmed V and J ends, which lost 6 bases and 8 bases, there was a span of 13 bases. The CDR3 sequence is 13 residues long. Per germline, CDR1 SEHNR and CDR2 FQNEAQ (reference sequence). The CDR3 region is CASRSPEGEKLFF. The DNA for the CDR3 is TGTGCCAGCAGAAGTCCGGAGGGGGAAAAACTGTTTTTT.

This clonotype was detected a few times. This sequence joins TRBV5-1 and TRBJ2-3, with 8 bases that match TRBD2. CDR1 is SGHRS, CDR2 YFSETQ, per germline. V shed 4 bases, J shed 7 bases, and the junction held 14 bases outside the gene matches. The CDR3 is made up of 16 amino acids. CDR3 residues: CASSPPRAGGGNTQYF. The CDR3 DNA reads as TGCGCCAGCAGCCCTCCCCGCGCGGGGGGAGGAAATACGCAGTATTTT.

This clonotype was seen a few times. The J gene is TRBJ2-1, the V gene TRBV7-2; D call uncertain. Trimming stripped 4 bases from V and 2 bases from J, with 15 bases between. Germline assignment: CDR1 SGHTA and CDR2 FQGNSA. The CDR3 runs to 16 residues. The CDR3 is CASSSRWRPAYNEQFF. The CDR3 nucleotides read TGTGCCAGCAGCTCGCGCTGGCGTCCAGCCTACAATGAGCAGTTCTTC.

This clonotype has a count of ten or more. This chain joins TRBV27 and TRBJ1-5; D gene uncertain. Germline CDR1 and CDR2: MNHEY and SMNVEV (reference sequence). The CDR3 has 13 residues. Deletions cut 8 bases from V and 4 bases from J, with 12 bases between. The CDR3 nucleotides are TGTGCCAGCGGAGGAGGTGTTAATCAGCCCCAGCATTTT. Translation gives CASGGGVNQPQHF.

This clonotype was recorded many times. The genes are TRBV9 and TRBJ2-5; D is possibly TRBD1 (6 bases). V was pared by 3 bases and J by 5 bases, with 20 bases between. CDR1 and CDR2 (germline): SGDLS, YYNGEE. This CDR3 has 16 amino acids. Written as DNA, the CDR3 is TGTGCCAGCAGCGGAAAGACAGGCACCTTAGGGGAGACCCAGTACTTC. Its translation: CASSGKTGTLGETQYF.

This clonotype was observed at least ten times. The chain is built from TRBV5-1 and TRBJ2-1; 10 bases align to TRBD2. The ends lost 4 bases at V and 8 bases at J; junction bases unmatched: 3. CDR1 SGHRS and CDR2 YFSETQ come from the germline V gene. CDR3 length equals 13 residues. CDR3 protein: CASSPSGGYEQFF. The CDR3 DNA follows: TGCGCCAGCAGCCCTAGCGGGGGCTATGAGCAGTTCTTC. The variable domain in full, completed from reference TRBV5-1 and TRBJ2-1, reads KAGVTQTPRYLIKTRGQQVTLSCSPISGHRSVSWYQQTPGQGLQFLFEYFSETQRNKGNFPGRFSGRQFSNSRSEMNVSTLELGDSALYLCASSPSGGYEQFFGPGTRLTVL.

At least ten counts were recorded for this clonotype. The rearrangement links TRBV11-2 to TRBJ2-2; no firm D call. Trimming shortened V by 0 bases and J by 3 bases, and 8 bases separated the two germline ends. The CDR3 has 15 residues. Germline loops: CDR1 SGHAT, CDR2 FQNNGV. The CDR3 is CASSLETLDTGELFF. Written as DNA, the CDR3 is TGTGCCAGCAGCTTAGAAACTTTGGACACCGGGGAGCTGTTTTTT. The full variable domain, completed using reference TRBV11-2 and TRBJ2-2, is EAGVAQSPRYKIIEKRQSVAFWCNPISGHATLYWYQQILGQGPKLLIQFQNNGVVDDSQLPKDRFSAERLKGVDSTLKIQPAKLEDSAVYLCASSLETLDTGELFFGEGSRLTVL.

V is TRBV7-3 and J is TRBJ2-3; 13 bases align to TRBD2. CDR3 length equals 15 residues. The germline V gene has CDR1 SGHTA and CDR2 FQGTGA. V was pared by 5 bases and J by 6 bases, with 5 bases of the junction left unmatched. In DNA form, the CDR3 reads TGTGCCAGCAGCATCACTAGCGGGGGGGCGGATACGCAGTATTTT. Amino acid sequence: CASSITSGGADTQYF.

This clonotype was observed a handful of times. The V gene is TRBV4-1, the J gene TRBJ1-2; D ambiguous. The CDR3 contains 16 residues. V was shortened by 1 base and J by 0 bases, with 12 bases between the two germline ends. In germline, CDR1 is MGHRA, CDR2 YSYEKL. The CDR3 DNA reads as TGCGCCAGCAGCCAAGGTTGGGCGGAAACTAACTATGGCTACACCTTC. Amino acid sequence: CASSQGWAETNYGYTF.

At least ten counts were recorded for this clonotype. The gene calls are TRBV6-5 and TRBJ1-2, with TRBD1 identical over 7 bases. This CDR3 has 13 amino acids. The germline CDR1 and CDR2 sequences are MNHEY and SVGAGI. V dropped 6 bases and J dropped 6; count of bases not matched to a gene: 7. The CDR3 coding sequence is TGTGCCAGCAGCTACACAGGGGAAGATGGCTACACCTTC. It yields the protein CASSYTGEDGYTF.

The chain couples TRBV6-2 or TRBV6-3 to TRBJ2-7; D is possibly TRBD2 (6 bases). The CDR3 contains 15 residues. In germline, CDR1 is MNHEY, CDR2 SVGEGT. V lost 5 bases, J lost 6 bases, and 20 bases lay in between. In nucleotides, the CDR3 is TGTGCCAGCAGTCGCCGAGGTGGGGGGTCTCTCGAGCAGTACTTC. Translating it yields CASSRRGGGSLEQYF.

There are a few counts of this clonotype. The chain is built from TRBV12-3 or TRBV12-4 and TRBJ2-2, with D possibly matching TRBD2 (5 bases). This CDR3 is built from 15 residues. Trimming removed 2 bases from V and 3 bases from J, with 10 bases in between. CDR3 protein: CASSLYGDHTGELFF. The CDR3 nucleotides read TGTGCCAGCAGTTTATACGGGGATCACACCGGGGAGCTGTTTTTT.

The chain links TRBV7-9 to TRBJ2-6; perhaps TRBD1 as D (5 bases). The CDR3 is 16 residues long. Germline CDR1 and CDR2: SEHNR and FQNEAQ (reference sequence). V was pared by 5 bases and J by 0 bases, with 11 bases between. CDR3 DNA sequence: TGTGCCAGCAGCGCACAGGAGACCTCTGGGGCCAACGTCCTGACTTTC. It translates to CASSAQETSGANVLTF.

This clonotype was observed many times. This sequence joins TRBV6-6 and TRBJ2-7; D is undetermined. The CDR3 has 14 amino acids. Germline CDR1 reads MNHNY; CDR2 reads SVGAGI (reference sequence). Between the trimmed V and J ends, which lost 3 bases and 3 bases, there was a span of 12 bases. This CDR3 reads CASSYEASYYEQYF. For the CDR3, the DNA is TGTGCCAGCAGTTATGAGGCCTCTTACTACGAGCAGTACTTC.

The gene calls are TRBV20-1 and TRBJ1-5; D is unresolved. The CDR3 length is 16 residues. The V gene lost 0 bases and the J gene lost 3 bases, with 15 bases spanning the gap. CDR1 and CDR2 (germline): DFQATT, SNEGSKA (reference sequence). This CDR3 is CSARDMVWPFNQPQHF. As DNA, the CDR3 is TGCAGTGCTAGAGATATGGTCTGGCCTTTCAATCAGCCCCAGCATTTT.